The clone carrying this TCR beta chain appeared once. The repertoire was sequenced with immunoSEQ multiplex PCR; TCRdb's copy has only in-frame clones and lacks some. The table records 80,000 to 90,000 clones, approximately 87% of them present only once. The sample comes from a study of blood T cell repertoires in COVID-19. The CDR3 loop spans 17 amino acids. Trimming took off 2 bases at V and 6 bases at J, with 22 bases between the two ends. Germline loops: CDR1 MNHNS, CDR2 SASEGT. This chain links TRBV6-1 with TRBJ1-2; possibly TRBD1 for D (5 bases). The TCR originated in an older woman with acute or convalescent COVID-19. The sample taken for sequencing was peripheral blood. CDR3 coding DNA: TGTGCCAGCAGTGAACTCGGGCCTCTAAGCTTAGGGGATGGCTACACCTTC. As protein: CASSELGPLSLGDGYTF.